The 22 T cell receptor beta chains in this list originate from one sample, sequenced in a study of blood T cells in healthy people across ages. Combining a sample-barcoded 5' primer with a J-beta primer mix, a second PCR ran for roughly 7 to 11 cycles. Each CDR3 protein is one row after TCRdb ran MiXCR on the 5' RACE reads. The table has 1.5 million to 2 million distinct CDR3 sequences, about 39% seen once. Sequenced sample: blood. These receptors all come from a human donor in good health.

This rearrangement joins TRBV6-2 or TRBV6-3 to TRBJ2-7, with 9 nucleotides matching TRBD1. The J call may be wrong; the DNA end is better matched by TRBJ2-5. The germline V gene encodes CDR1 MNHEY and CDR2 SVGEGT. CDR3 length equals 15 residues. CDR3 coding DNA: TGTGCCAGCAGTTCCCGGGACAGGGTCCTACAGACCCAGTACTTC. Protein: CASSSRDRVLQTQYF.

V is TRBV5-5 and J is TRBJ2-1; D not resolved. Trimming stripped 4 bases from V and 0 bases from J, with 11 bases between. The germline CDR1 and CDR2 sequences are SGHKS and YYEKEE (reference sequence). CDR3 size: 15 residues. CDR3 region: CASSPGITSYNEQFF. The CDR3 DNA follows: TGTGCCAGCAGCCCCGGAATAACCTCCTACAATGAGCAGTTCTTC.

This clonotype was seen a handful of times. J is TRBJ1-2 and V is TRBV6-1; D call uncertain. Trimming left V 6 bases short and J 6 bases short, with 14 bases between. The V gene's germline CDR1 is MNHNS and CDR2 SASEGT. The CDR3 contains 13 residues. The chain's CDR3 is CASSISFADGYTF. In DNA, the CDR3 is TGTGCCAGCAGCATTTCATTCGCGGATGGCTACACCTTC.

The V and J genes are TRBV6-2 or TRBV6-3 and TRBJ2-5, with D perhaps TRBD2 (6 bases). The CDR3 extends over 15 amino acids. Germline V gene data show CDR1 as MNHEY and CDR2 as SVGEGT. V was trimmed by 5 bases and J by 1 base, leaving 14 bases between them. The CDR3 DNA is TGTGCCAGCAGTCAAGTGGGGGGTCCCCAAGAGACCCAGTACTTC. Its translation is CASSQVGGPQETQYF.

V and J are TRBV5-1 and TRBJ1-1; 10 positions agree with TRBD1. The CDR3 extends over 16 amino acids. Unmatched junction bases numbered 6, after V lost 4 bases and J lost 0 bases. Germline V gene lookup returns CDR1 SGHRS and CDR2 YFSETQ. The CDR3 here is CASSVDRGIMNTEAFF. The CDR3 DNA follows: TGCGCCAGCAGCGTGGACAGGGGGATCATGAACACTGAAGCTTTCTTT.

In its sample, this clonotype was seen a few times. The chain uses TRBV29-1 and TRBJ2-7; maybe TRBD2 (5 bases). This CDR3 spans 14 amino acids. V dropped 4 bases and J dropped 3 bases, with 16 bases sitting between them. The V gene's germline CDR1 is SQVTM and CDR2 ANQGSEA. The CDR3 DNA reads TGCAGCGTTGGGCGGATGGGGAGAGTCTACGAGCAGTACTTC. Amino acids: CSVGRMGRVYEQYF.

In its sample, this clonotype was seen a few times. This rearrangement joins TRBV7-8 to TRBJ2-1; D is unclear. The CDR3 loop spans 17 amino acids. CDR1 and CDR2 from the germline V gene are SGHVS and FQNEAQ. V gave up 4 bases and J gave up 3 bases, with 19 bases separating them. In nucleotides, the CDR3 is TGTGCCAGCAGCTCCCAAGGACCCCGGCCATTCTACAATGAGCAGTTCTTC. The encoded protein is CASSSQGPRPFYNEQFF.

In DNA form, the CDR3 reads TGTGCCTGCCTCTTCAGGAATCCGTATGGCTACACCTTC. It yields the protein CACLFRNPYGYTF. The V call is TRBV30, the J call TRBJ1-2; D gene ambiguous. Looked up from germline, CDR1 is GTSNPN and CDR2 is SVGIG (reference sequence). The germline V and J ends were trimmed by 6 bases and 5 bases, with 16 bases remaining between them. CDR3 length equals 13 residues.

V gene TRBV6-1 combines with J gene TRBJ2-5, with D possibly being TRBD2 (5 bases). The closer fit of TRBJ2-7 to the DNA end suggests the J call may be wrong. Germline CDR1 is MNHNS and CDR2 is SASEGT. The CDR3 is 13 amino acids. The CDR3 spells CASTIIRAGEQYF. Here the CDR3 DNA reads TGTGCCAGCACTATAATCCGGGCGGGCGAGCAGTACTTC.

This clonotype was detected a few times. The chain couples TRBV28 to TRBJ1-2; D possibly corresponds to TRBD1 (5 bases). There are 14 residues in the CDR3. The V end was cut by 5 bases, the J end by 3 bases, with 13 bases between. The germline gives CDR1 MDHEN, CDR2 SYDVKM. CDR3 bases: TGTGCCAGCAGTGTTGACAGCGCCCACTATGGCTACACCTTC. It codes for CASSVDSAHYGYTF.

The V and J genes are TRBV20-1 and TRBJ2-5; 9 nucleotides align to TRBD2. Germline assignment: CDR1 DFQATT and CDR2 SNEGSKA (reference sequence). The CDR3 spans 15 residues. The trim removed 0 bases at V and 5 bases at J, leaving 7 bases unmatched. The CDR3: CSARDILAGMETQYF. CDR3 nucleotides: TGCAGTGCTAGAGACATTCTAGCGGGGATGGAGACCCAGTACTTC.

This clonotype turned up a few times. J is TRBJ2-3 and V is TRBV7-2; D not resolved. This CDR3 has 14 residues. Germline values: CDR1 SGHTA, CDR2 FQGNSA. V was pared by 6 bases and J by 0 bases, with 10 bases between. The DNA of the CDR3 is TGTGCCAGCAGGTCCGACCCTAGCACAGATACGCAGTATTTT. Amino acid sequence: CASRSDPSTDTQYF.

V usage is TRBV24-1 and J usage is TRBJ2-1; 8 bases match TRBD2. The CDR3 is 16 residues long. The ends lost 0 bases at V and 4 bases at J; junction bases unmatched: 4. Per germline, CDR1 KGHDR and CDR2 SFDVKD. The CDR3 loop reads CATSDLAGGDYNEQFF. The CDR3 coding sequence is TGTGCCACCAGTGATTTGGCGGGGGGCGATTACAATGAGCAGTTCTTC.

The chain recombines TRBV2 with TRBJ2-7, with D possibly TRBD2 on 6 matching bases. Germline CDR1 SNHLY, CDR2 FYNNEI. The CDR3 is 15 residues long. V was trimmed by 0 bases and J by 0 bases, leaving 9 bases between them. DNA of the CDR3: TGTGCCAGCAGTGAAGCGCGGGGCAACTCCTACGAGCAGTACTTC. This gives the protein CASSEARGNSYEQYF.

The chain uses TRBV12-3 or TRBV12-4 and TRBJ1-5, with 7 positions matching TRBD1. The junction had 7 bases not matched to a gene; V was cut back by 5 bases and J by 3 bases. The CDR3 consists of 15 residues. CDR3 region: CASSGTAKYNQPQHF. CDR3 sequence (DNA): TGTGCCAGCAGTGGGACAGCTAAATACAATCAGCCCCAGCATTTT.

This sequence joins TRBV12-3 or TRBV12-4 and TRBJ1-2; D remains ambiguous. CDR3 length: 14 residues. The V end lost 5 bases, the J end lost 4 bases, and 14 bases lay between the germline ends. For the CDR3, the DNA is TGTGCCAGCAGTACCCAAACAGTAATCTATGGCTACACCTTC. Translated: CASSTQTVIYGYTF.

Notes on this clonotype: The germline gene is not matched at one end of the junction; a read error may be the cause. The V call is TRBV6-1, the J call TRBJ1-1; a weak D match, TRBD1 (6 bases). Germline V CDR1 and CDR2: MNHNS, SASEGT. This CDR3 is 17 amino acids long. CDR3 region: CACSQNRVGAMNTEAFF. DNA of the CDR3: TGTGCCTGCAGCCAAAACAGGGTGGGGGCAATGAACACTGAAGCTTTCTTT.

The V gene is TRBV7-8, the J gene TRBJ1-5; D is unclear. Germline assignment: CDR1 SGHVS and CDR2 FQNEAQ. This CDR3 is built from 15 residues. The germline V and J ends were trimmed by 4 bases and 6 bases, with 16 bases remaining between them. The CDR3 reads CASSSRILPSQPQHF. The CDR3 region has the DNA TGTGCCAGCAGCTCTCGGATTTTACCGAGTCAGCCCCAGCATTTT.

This clonotype has a handful of counts. The chain combines TRBV6-5 with TRBJ1-6; tentatively, D is TRBD1 (5 bases). The CDR3 length is 14 residues. CDR1 is MNHEY and CDR2 is SVGAGI in the germline V gene. Between the trimmed V and J ends, which lost 9 bases and 4 bases, there was a span of 13 bases. CDR3: CASGRGSYNSPLHF. The CDR3 DNA is TGTGCCAGTGGACGGGGGAGTTATAATTCACCCCTCCACTTT.

The rearrangement joins TRBV5-1 to TRBJ2-6; D remains unclear. The germline V and J ends were trimmed by 3 bases and 4 bases, with 14 bases remaining between them. The CDR3 is made up of 16 amino acids. Germline V gene data show CDR1 as SGHRS and CDR2 as YFSETQ. CDR3: CASSSLLDSGANVLTF. CDR3 nucleotide sequence: TGCGCCAGCAGCTCCCTTCTTGACTCCGGGGCCAACGTCCTGACTTTC.

The sample holds a few counts of this clonotype. The gene calls are TRBV4-1 and TRBJ2-5; D is perhaps TRBD2 (6 bases). The CDR3 contains 14 residues. Trimming removed 1 base at V and 11 bases at J, with 17 bases between. Germline V CDR1 and CDR2: MGHRA, YSYEKL. The CDR3: CASSQGLLTGEQYF. Here the CDR3 DNA reads TGCGCCAGCAGCCAAGGGCTACTAACGGGGGAGCAGTACTTC.

The J gene is TRBJ2-1, the V gene TRBV4-2; 9 bases match TRBD2. This CDR3 has 17 amino acids. The V gene's germline CDR1 is LGHNA and CDR2 YNFKEQ. With 1 base clipped from V and 0 bases from J, the junction kept 4 bases outside the gene matches. In DNA form, the CDR3 reads TGTGCCAGCAGCCAAGCTGTAGCGGGGGTCTCCTACAATGAGCAGTTCTTC. Translation: CASSQAVAGVSYNEQFF.